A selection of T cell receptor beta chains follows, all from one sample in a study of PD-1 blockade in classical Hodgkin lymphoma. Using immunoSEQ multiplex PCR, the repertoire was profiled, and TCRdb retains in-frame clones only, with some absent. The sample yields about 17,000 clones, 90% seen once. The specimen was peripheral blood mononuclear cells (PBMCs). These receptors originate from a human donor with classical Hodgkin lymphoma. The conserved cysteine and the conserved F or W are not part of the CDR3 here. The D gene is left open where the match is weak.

CDR3: ASSPMTGYGYT
D: TRBD1
V: TRBV5-6
J: TRBJ1-2

CDR3: ASSPRVETQY
D: -
V: TRBV25-1
J: TRBJ2-5

CDR3: ASSDDGDQPQH
D: -
V: TRBV6-4
J: TRBJ1-5

CDR3: ATSRQGSGPF
D: -
V: TRBV15
J: TRBJ2-1

CDR3: ASSWSEGPYEQY
D: -
V: TRBV5-1
J: TRBJ2-7

CDR3: ASSGRMGEGNEQF
D: -
V: TRBV6-1
J: TRBJ2-1

CDR3: ASSLLSDNEQF
D: -
V: TRBV9
J: TRBJ2-1

CDR3: ASREGAGELF
D: -
V: TRBV28
J: TRBJ2-2

CDR3: ASTGQGVTNEKLF
D: TRBD1
V: TRBV2
J: TRBJ1-4

CDR3: ASKRTSVDEQF
D: TRBD2
V: TRBV6-6
J: TRBJ2-1

CDR3: ASSLELSGAANTGELF
D: -
V: TRBV11-2
J: TRBJ2-2

CDR3: ASSLIRDSPVTVYGYT
D: TRBD1
V: TRBV7-6
J: TRBJ1-2

CDR3: ASTPLGHSYEQY
D: -
V: TRBV5-1
J: TRBJ2-7

CDR3: AWSVPGGNTIY
D: -
V: TRBV30
J: TRBJ1-3

CDR3: SADDYNEQY
D: -
V: TRBV20-1
J: TRBJ2-7

CDR3: AVEVSYNEQF
D: -
V: TRBV2
J: TRBJ2-1

CDR3: ASSLGLAGGGTQY
D: TRBD2
V: TRBV4-1
J: TRBJ2-5

CDR3: ASRTASNQPQH
D: -
V: TRBV6-1
J: TRBJ1-5

CDR3: ASSPQNSKNTIY
D: -
V: TRBV19
J: TRBJ1-3

CDR3: ASSQLSGRGFDEQF
D: TRBD2
V: TRBV14
J: TRBJ2-1

CDR3: AWRGSPDEKLF
D: -
V: TRBV30
J: TRBJ1-4

CDR3: ASSIAGGEYNEQF
D: TRBD2
V: TRBV5-4
J: TRBJ2-1

CDR3: ASTLLAGARTGELF
D: TRBD2
V: TRBV19
J: TRBJ2-2

CDR3: ASSESGWDEQY
D: -
V: TRBV2
J: TRBJ2-7

CDR3: ASSLGGRDGYT
D: -
V: TRBV7-3
J: TRBJ1-2

CDR3: ASSVGQGLDLL
D: TRBD1
V: TRBV7-2
J: TRBJ1-1

CDR3: ASSWRDRYTGELF
D: -
V: TRBV5-1
J: TRBJ2-2

CDR3: ASSVRDPQGNYNEQF
D: TRBD1
V: TRBV25-1
J: TRBJ2-1

CDR3: ASRGLAGVGELF
D: TRBD2
V: TRBV5-1
J: TRBJ2-2

CDR3: ASSEMVGSETQY
D: -
V: TRBV6-1
J: TRBJ2-5

CDR3: ASSLGDGDTDTQY
D: -
V: TRBV28
J: TRBJ2-3

CDR3: ASRPRGSARGYT
D: TRBD1
V: TRBV14
J: TRBJ1-2

CDR3: ASSPRQGEGETQY
D: TRBD1
V: TRBV5-1
J: TRBJ2-5

CDR3: ASSVEGRPTETQY
D: -
V: TRBV9
J: TRBJ2-5

CDR3: ASSGTIDGLYNEQF
D: -
V: TRBV6-1
J: TRBJ2-1

CDR3: ASSQTGEAF
D: -
V: TRBV25-1
J: TRBJ1-1

CDR3: ASSGSSVLNTGELF
D: -
V: TRBV6-4
J: TRBJ2-2

CDR3: ASSVDSGTQY
D: -
V: TRBV9
J: TRBJ2-5

CDR3: ASSYKNTEAF
D: -
V: TRBV5-1
J: TRBJ1-1

CDR3: ASSSDTLFQAF
D: -
V: TRBV28
J: TRBJ1-1

CDR3: AWSGGTTEAF
D: -
V: TRBV30
J: TRBJ1-1

CDR3: ASSHPLRENYGYT
D: -
V: TRBV4-1
J: TRBJ1-2

CDR3: ASSGDLYNEQF
D: TRBD2
V: TRBV15
J: TRBJ2-1

CDR3: ASSYLGTDTQY
D: -
V: TRBV6-6
J: TRBJ2-3